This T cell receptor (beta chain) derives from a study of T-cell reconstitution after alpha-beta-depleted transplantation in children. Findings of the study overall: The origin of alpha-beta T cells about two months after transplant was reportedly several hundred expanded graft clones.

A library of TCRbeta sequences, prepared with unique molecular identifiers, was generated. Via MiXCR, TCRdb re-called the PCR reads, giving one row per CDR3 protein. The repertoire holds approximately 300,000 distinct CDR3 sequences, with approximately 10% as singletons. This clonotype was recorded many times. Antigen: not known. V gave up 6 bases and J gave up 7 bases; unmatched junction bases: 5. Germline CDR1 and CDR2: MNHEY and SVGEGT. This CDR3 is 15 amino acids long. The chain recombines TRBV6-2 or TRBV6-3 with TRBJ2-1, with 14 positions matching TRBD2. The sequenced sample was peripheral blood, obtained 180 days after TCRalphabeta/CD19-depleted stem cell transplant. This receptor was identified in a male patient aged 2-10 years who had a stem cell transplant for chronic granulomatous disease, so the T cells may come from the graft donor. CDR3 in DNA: TGTGCCAGCAGGACGACTAGCGGGAGGGAGAATGAGCAGTTCTTC. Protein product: CASRTTSGRENEQFF.